A selection of T cell receptor beta chains follows, all from one sample in a study of intratumoral heterogeneity in liver cancer. Sequenced by immunoSEQ multiplex PCR; TCRdb stores in-frame clones only, minus some. The table has thousands of clones, about 50% seen once. The specimen comprised tumor tissue, sampled before any cancer treatment. These receptors were collected from a man in his 70s with hepatocellular carcinoma. Each CDR3 is given with its conserved first and last residue. A D gene is named only where the DNA matches it firmly. Expanded clones are given a class, and other clones once, few, many or no size at all.

J: TRBJ2-1; size: -; V: TRBV7-9; D: -; CDR3: CASSPGTINEQFF; DNA: TGTGCCAGCAGCCCCGGGACAATCAATGAGCAGTTCTTC
J: TRBJ2-3; size: -; V: TRBV5-1; D: TRBD2; CDR3: CASSLRLAGDTDTQYF; DNA: TGCGCCAGCAGCCTAAGACTAGCGGGGGACACAGATACGCAGTATTTT
J: TRBJ1-3; size: medium-sized; V: TRBV2; D: TRBD1; CDR3: CATPTGAGNTIYF; DNA: TGTGCCACCCCGACAGGGGCTGGAAACACCATATATTTT
J: TRBJ1-5; size: medium-sized; V: TRBV4-1; D: TRBD1; CDR3: CASSPWTGEGQPQHF; DNA: TGCGCCAGCAGCCCCTGGACAGGGGAGGGTCAGCCCCAGCATTTT
J: TRBJ2-5; size: once; V: TRBV30; D: -; CDR3: CAWSRGGETQYF; DNA: TGTGCCTGGAGTAGAGGAGGAGAGACCCAGTACTTC
J: TRBJ1-1; size: large; V: TRBV6-2/TRBV6-3; D: -; CDR3: CASSFGVGTEAFF; DNA: TGTGCCAGCAGTTTCGGGGTTGGCACTGAAGCTTTCTTT
J: TRBJ2-2; size: few; V: TRBV19; D: TRBD1; CDR3: CASSITGGTGELFF; DNA: TGTGCCAGTAGTATAACAGGGGGCACCGGGGAGCTGTTTTTT
J: TRBJ1-2; size: -; V: TRBV7-9; D: -; CDR3: CASSRGQYFNYGYTF; DNA: TGTGCCAGCAGCCGCGGACAGTACTTTAACTATGGCTACACCTTC
J: TRBJ1-1; size: -; V: TRBV4-3; D: -; CDR3: CASSLLGGTEAFF; DNA: TGCGCCAGCAGCTTACTGGGGGGAACTGAAGCTTTCTTT
J: TRBJ2-6; size: few; V: TRBV3-1/TRBV3-2; D: -; CDR3: CASSQYGTSGANVLTF; DNA: TGTGCCAGCAGCCAATACGGAACCTCTGGGGCCAACGTCCTGACTTTC
J: TRBJ2-1; size: -; V: TRBV6-5; D: TRBD2; CDR3: CASSYSGGGAANEQFF; DNA: TGTGCCAGCAGTTACTCAGGCGGGGGGGCGGCCAATGAGCAGTTCTTC
J: TRBJ1-1; size: medium-sized; V: TRBV5-6; D: -; CDR3: CASSNSRREAFF; DNA: TGTGCCAGCAGCAACTCTCGGCGTGAAGCTTTCTTT
J: TRBJ2-1; size: few; V: TRBV7-3; D: -; CDR3: CASSSAAGRYNEQFF; DNA: TGTGCCAGCAGCTCGGCAGCTGGGCGATACAATGAGCAGTTCTTC
J: TRBJ1-2; size: -; V: TRBV7-8; D: -; CDR3: CASSPSGGQDYGYTF; DNA: TGTGCCAGCAGCCCTAGTGGGGGGCAGGACTATGGCTACACCTTC
J: TRBJ1-2; size: medium-sized; V: TRBV6-1; D: TRBD1; CDR3: CASSETAGGRYGYTF; DNA: TGTGCCAGCAGTGAAACGGCAGGGGGTCGATATGGCTACACCTTC
J: TRBJ2-1; size: -; V: TRBV9; D: TRBD2; CDR3: CASSELGTSGGYEQFF; DNA: TGTGCCAGCAGCGAGCTAGGGACTAGCGGGGGGTATGAGCAGTTCTTC
J: TRBJ1-1; size: few; V: TRBV12-3/TRBV12-4; D: -; CDR3: CASRKPGQRAAFF; DNA: TGTGCCAGCAGAAAACCGGGACAACGGGCAGCTTTCTTT
J: TRBJ2-2; size: few; V: TRBV19; D: -; CDR3: CASSLSDPYTGELFF; DNA: TGTGCCAGTAGTCTCTCGGACCCATACACCGGGGAGCTGTTTTTT
J: TRBJ2-3; size: -; V: TRBV18; D: -; CDR3: CASSAVAPEDPFVTDTQYF; DNA: TGTGCCAGCTCAGCAGTGGCCCCCGAGGACCCCTTCGTTACAGATACGCAGTATTTT
J: TRBJ2-1; size: -; V: TRBV29-1; D: -; CDR3: CSVVVALYNEQFF; DNA: TGCAGCGTTGTGGTCGCGCTCTACAATGAGCAGTTCTTC
J: TRBJ1-2; size: -; V: TRBV9; D: -; CDR3: CASSPDLGASGYTF; DNA: TGTGCCAGCAGCCCCGACCTGGGGGCGAGCGGCTACACCTTC
J: TRBJ1-1; size: -; V: TRBV5-1; D: TRBD1; CDR3: CASSWKDRDEAFF; DNA: TGCGCCAGCAGCTGGAAGGACAGGGATGAAGCTTTCTTT
J: TRBJ2-2; size: medium-sized; V: TRBV5-4; D: -; CDR3: CASSLVRGGTGELFF; DNA: TGTGCCAGCAGCTTGGTTAGGGGAGGCACCGGGGAGCTGTTTTTT
J: TRBJ1-2; size: -; V: TRBV7-9; D: -; CDR3: CASSAFGWHGYTF; DNA: TGTGCCAGCAGCGCGTTTGGGTGGCATGGCTACACCTTC
J: TRBJ2-3; size: -; V: TRBV7-2; D: TRBD1; CDR3: CASSFAGGSTDTQYF; DNA: TGTGCCAGCAGCTTCGCAGGGGGTTCCACAGATACGCAGTATTTT
J: TRBJ2-2; size: large; V: TRBV5-6; D: -; CDR3: CASSFRGSGELFF; DNA: TGTGCCAGCAGCTTCAGGGGTTCCGGGGAGCTGTTTTTT
J: TRBJ2-2; size: -; V: TRBV7-9; D: -; CDR3: CASSVASRTGELFF; DNA: TGTGCCAGCAGCGTAGCATCCCGTACCGGGGAGCTGTTTTTT
J: TRBJ1-6; size: -; V: TRBV6-2/TRBV6-3; D: -; CDR3: CASSTPDRFSPLHF; DNA: TGTGCCAGCAGTACCCCCGACAGGTTTTCACCCCTCCACTTT
J: TRBJ2-1; size: -; V: TRBV7-2; D: TRBD1; CDR3: CASSHSGQNYNEQFF; DNA: TGTGCCAGCAGCCACTCGGGACAGAACTACAATGAGCAGTTCTTC
J: TRBJ2-3; size: few; V: TRBV5-1; D: -; CDR3: CASSLARGVTDTQYF; DNA: TGCGCCAGCAGCTTGGCCAGGGGAGTTACAGATACGCAGTATTTT
J: TRBJ1-1; size: medium-sized; V: TRBV18; D: -; CDR3: CASSPAQNTEAFF; DNA: TGTGCCAGCTCACCAGCCCAGAACACTGAAGCTTTCTTT
J: TRBJ2-5; size: -; V: TRBV9; D: TRBD2; CDR3: CASSRRGEETQYF; DNA: TGTGCCAGCAGCCGACGGGGGGAAGAGACCCAGTACTTC
J: TRBJ1-1; size: few; V: TRBV18; D: -; CDR3: CASSPRVGRNTEAFF; DNA: TGTGCCAGCTCACCACGGGTAGGGAGGAACACTGAAGCTTTCTTT
J: TRBJ1-5; size: -; V: TRBV5-6; D: -; CDR3: CASSLSQGANQPQHF; DNA: TGTGCCAGCAGCTTGAGCCAGGGCGCCAATCAGCCCCAGCATTTT
J: TRBJ2-2; size: -; V: TRBV28; D: TRBD2; CDR3: CASSWISGKTGELFF; DNA: TGTGCCAGCAGTTGGATTAGCGGGAAAACCGGGGAGCTGTTTTTT
J: TRBJ2-3; size: few; V: TRBV6-5; D: TRBD2; CDR3: CASSLTGLAPHTQYF; DNA: TGTGCCAGCAGCCTCACGGGACTAGCCCCCCATACGCAGTATTTT
J: TRBJ1-1; size: -; V: TRBV5-1; D: -; CDR3: CASSLAGARNTEAFF; DNA: TGCGCCAGCAGCTTAGCCGGGGCCCGGAACACTGAAGCTTTCTTT
J: TRBJ2-3; size: -; V: TRBV12-3/TRBV12-4; D: -; CDR3: CASSFTVADTQYF; DNA: TGTGCCAGCAGCTTTACCGTAGCGGATACGCAGTATTTT
J: TRBJ2-1; size: -; V: TRBV11-3; D: -; CDR3: CASSHQAGAGPWAYNEQFF; DNA: TGTGCCAGCAGCCACCAGGCGGGGGCTGGCCCATGGGCCTACAATGAGCAGTTCTTC
J: TRBJ2-3; size: once; V: TRBV6-6; D: TRBD1; CDR3: CASSYPWTGNTDTQYF; DNA: TGTGCCAGCAGTTACCCCTGGACAGGGAACACAGATACGCAGTATTTT
J: TRBJ2-7; size: -; V: TRBV7-2; D: TRBD1; CDR3: CASSFPSTGGLNYEQYF; DNA: TGTGCCAGCAGCTTCCCATCGACAGGGGGTCTTAACTACGAGCAGTACTTC
J: TRBJ1-5; size: -; V: TRBV27; D: TRBD1; CDR3: CASSLWGQNQPQHF; DNA: TGTGCCAGCAGTTTGTGGGGACAGAATCAGCCCCAGCATTTT
J: TRBJ2-5; size: -; V: TRBV5-1; D: TRBD2; CDR3: CASSLWGGQETQYF; DNA: TGCGCCAGCAGCTTGTGGGGGGGTCAAGAGACCCAGTACTTC